This TCR beta chain stems from a study of blood T cell repertoires in COVID-19. Background on the study: The study drew acute and convalescent COVID-19 samples from the United States, Italy and Spain. Sources were T cells, B-cell-depleted T cells, or PBMCs; the material itself was cDNA or gDNA.

Per the authors' pipeline: From reference gene primer amplification, estimates of nucleated cell counts were derived. Only in-frame clones appear in the TCRdb table, and some are missing; sequencing was by immunoSEQ multiplex PCR. Clone size and the V and J calls come from that table; the DNA yielded D and trimming. The sample lists around 250,000 clones; 84% were seen once. This CDR3 is built from 12 residues. The sequenced material came from peripheral blood. The gene calls are TRBV7-5 and TRBJ2-7; the listed D gene, TRBD1, was not tested against the DNA. TRBV7-5 is shown as a pseudogene. This TCR was recovered from a human donor in a cohort sampled during active COVID-19. CDR3 coding DNA: TGTGCCAGAAGCCCAAACACCTACGAGCAGTACTTC. Protein: CARSPNTYEQYF.